A selection of T cell receptor beta chains follows, all from one sample in a study of cytomegalovirus exposure and HLA in healthy donors. This table comes from immunoSEQ multiplex PCR, and its TCRdb copy is limited to in-frame clones, with some not included. The sample contains fewer than 200,000 clones, approximately 70% of which appear only once. Sequences were obtained from PBMCs. These receptors were obtained from a woman in her twenties or thirties in good health and CMV-seronegative. Each CDR3 is given with its conserved first and last residue. A D gene is named only where the DNA matches it firmly. Only some rows state a clone size, as once, few, many or a class for expanded clones.

v_call,j_call,d_call,clone_size,cdr3_aa,cdr3_nt
TRBV7-8,TRBJ2-7,NA,NA,CASRPATDSYEQYF,TGTGCCAGCAGACCAGCGACGGACTCCTACGAGCAGTACTTC
TRBV4-2,TRBJ2-1,TRBD2,NA,CASTGGRARNEQFF,TGTGCGTCTACTGGCGGGAGGGCCCGAAATGAGCAGTTCTTC
TRBV25-1,TRBJ1-3,NA,NA,CASSEYSWRNSGNTIYF,TGTGCCAGCAGTGAATATTCTTGGCGGAACTCTGGAAACACCATATATTTT
TRBV27,TRBJ1-1,NA,once,CASSFIFTGRVNTEAFF,TGTGCCAGCAGTTTTATTTTCACAGGACGGGTGAACACTGAAGCTTTCTTT
TRBV19,TRBJ1-5,TRBD1,NA,CASSMNQERQGDQPQHF,TGTGCCAGTAGTATGAATCAGGAGAGACAGGGGGACCAGCCCCAGCATTTT
TRBV5-1,TRBJ2-7,NA,few,CASSLGQRGYEQYF,TGCGCCAGCAGCTTAGGCCAGCGCGGCTACGAGCAGTACTTC
TRBV6-1,TRBJ2-7,TRBD1,NA,CASRGQGPRSDEQYF,TGTGCCAGCAGGGGACAGGGCCCACGTTCGGACGAGCAGTACTTC
TRBV18,TRBJ1-3,TRBD1,many,CASSPTGDSGNTIYF,TGTGCCAGCTCGCCGACAGGGGACTCTGGAAACACCATATATTTT
TRBV4-1,TRBJ2-7,NA,once,CASSQTGKVWEQYF,TGCGCCAGCAGCCAGACCGGGAAGGTCTGGGAGCAGTACTTC
TRBV10-3,TRBJ2-1,NA,once,CAISESASSYNEQFF,TGTGCCATCAGTGAGTCTGCGAGCTCCTACAATGAGCAGTTCTTC
TRBV19,TRBJ2-7,TRBD2,few,CASSMGYSGRSDEQYF,TGTGCCAGTAGTATGGGATATAGCGGGAGAAGCGACGAGCAGTACTTC
TRBV2,TRBJ1-2,NA,NA,CASRRGANYGYTF,TGTGCCAGCCGGAGGGGAGCTAACTATGGCTACACCTTC
TRBV9,TRBJ1-2,NA,NA,CASSVVPGANYGYTF,TGTGCCAGCAGCGTAGTACCAGGGGCCAACTATGGCTACACCTTC
TRBV5-1,TRBJ2-7,TRBD1,NA,CASSLGGTGKGEQYF,TGCGCCAGCAGCTTGGGGGGGACAGGGAAGGGGGAGCAGTACTTC
TRBV4-1,TRBJ2-1,TRBD2,NA,CASSRSTSGGAQEQFF,TGCGCCAGCAGCCGATCGACTAGCGGGGGGGCTCAAGAGCAGTTCTTC
TRBV29-1,TRBJ1-2,NA,few,CSVEEGGGGGYTF,TGCAGCGTTGAAGAGGGAGGGGGAGGTGGCTACACCTTC
TRBV29-1,TRBJ1-2,NA,NA,CSVEDTNRLTRGYTF,TGCAGCGTTGAAGATACAAACAGGCTGACCCGCGGCTACACCTTC
TRBV5-4,TRBJ2-7,TRBD1,few,CAYAGQGADEQYF,TGTGCCTACGCGGGGCAGGGGGCGGACGAGCAGTACTTC
TRBV2,TRBJ1-4,TRBD1,few,CASKAQGNYNEKLFF,TGTGCCAGCAAGGCACAGGGGAACTATAATGAAAAACTGTTTTTT
TRBV5-6,TRBJ1-5,NA,few,CASSLAGRNQPQHF,TGTGCCAGCAGCTTGGCCGGGAGAAATCAGCCCCAGCATTTT
TRBV7-2,TRBJ2-7,TRBD2,NA,CASSSSLVAGVYEQYF,TGTGCCAGCAGCTCCAGCCTAGTAGCGGGAGTTTACGAGCAGTACTTC
TRBV5-4,TRBJ2-3,TRBD1,few,CASSLDRGHTDTQYF,TGTGCCAGCAGCTTGGACAGGGGGCATACAGATACGCAGTATTTT
TRBV29-1,TRBJ2-2,NA,NA,CSARLVANTGELFF,TGCAGCGCCCGGCTAGTTGCGAACACCGGGGAGCTGTTTTTT
TRBV7-9,TRBJ1-4,TRBD1,NA,CASSLSGTGEKLFF,TGTGCCAGCAGCCTTTCCGGGACAGGCGAAAAACTGTTTTTT
TRBV5-6,TRBJ1-3,TRBD1,few,CASSLITRGPGNTIYF,TGTGCCAGCAGCTTGATTACCAGGGGGCCCGGAAACACCATATATTTT
TRBV27,TRBJ2-1,NA,NA,CASSLDQLSSYNEQFF,TGTGCCAGCAGTCTCGACCAACTAAGCTCCTACAATGAGCAGTTCTTC
TRBV7-7,TRBJ2-5,NA,once,CASSLGGTKETQYF,TGTGCTAGCAGCTTAGGCGGGACCAAAGAGACCCAGTACTTC
TRBV5-1,TRBJ2-5,TRBD1,NA,CASSLAGTGKETQYF,TGCGCCAGCAGCTTGGCCGGGACAGGGAAAGAGACCCAGTACTTC
TRBV5-1,TRBJ2-1,TRBD1,once,CASSLASGQGARSEQFF,TGCGCCAGCAGCTTGGCTTCGGGACAGGGGGCGCGGAGCGAGCAGTTCTTC
TRBV27,TRBJ1-2,NA,NA,CASSPWDTLNYGYTF,TGTGCCAGCTCGCCCTGGGACACCCTTAACTATGGCTACACCTTC
TRBV11-2,TRBJ1-2,NA,once,CASSSYYGYTF,TGTGCCAGCAGCTCGTACTATGGCTACACCTTC
TRBV9,TRBJ2-5,TRBD2,NA,CASSVDVGGFETQYF,TGTGCCAGCAGCGTAGACGTGGGGGGGTTTGAGACCCAGTACTTC
TRBV4-3,TRBJ1-2,TRBD1,NA,CASSQVTGGIYGYTF,TGCGCCAGCAGCCAAGTTACAGGGGGCATCTATGGCTACACCTTC
TRBV29-1,TRBJ2-2,NA,NA,CSVETQGPGELFF,TGCAGCGTTGAAACGCAGGGTCCCGGGGAGCTGTTTTTT
TRBV2,TRBJ1-2,NA,NA,CASTGTLGYGYTF,TGTGCCAGCACAGGGACATTGGGCTATGGCTACACCTTC
TRBV20-1,TRBJ1-2,NA,NA,CSAYQGYGYTF,TGCAGTGCTTATCAGGGATATGGCTACACCTTC
TRBV11-2,TRBJ2-2,TRBD1,NA,CASSPIGQGRTGELFF,TGTGCCAGCAGCCCAATTGGACAGGGGCGCACCGGGGAGCTGTTTTTT
TRBV10-3,TRBJ2-6,NA,NA,CAIRQVSGANVLTF,TGTGCCATCAGGCAGGTCTCTGGGGCCAACGTCCTGACTTTC
TRBV4-1,TRBJ1-4,TRBD1,once,CASSQEGRGLRSDEKLFF,TGCGCCAGCAGCCAAGAGGGAAGGGGGCTTCGCTCGGATGAAAAACTGTTTTTT
TRBV20-1,TRBJ2-7,NA,few,CSASDYEQYF,TGCAGTGCCTCAGACTACGAGCAGTACTTC